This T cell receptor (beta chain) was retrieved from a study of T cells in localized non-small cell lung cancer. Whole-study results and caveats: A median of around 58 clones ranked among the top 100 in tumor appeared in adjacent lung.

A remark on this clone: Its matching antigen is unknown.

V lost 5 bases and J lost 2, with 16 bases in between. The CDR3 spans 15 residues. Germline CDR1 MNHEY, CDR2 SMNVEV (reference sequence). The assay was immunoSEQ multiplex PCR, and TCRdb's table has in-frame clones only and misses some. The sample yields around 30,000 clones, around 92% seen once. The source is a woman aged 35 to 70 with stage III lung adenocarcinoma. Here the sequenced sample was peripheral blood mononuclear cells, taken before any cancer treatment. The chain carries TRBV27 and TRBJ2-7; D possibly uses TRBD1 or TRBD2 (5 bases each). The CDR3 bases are TGTGCCAGCAGTCAAGTGGGGACGGAACCCTACGAGCAGTACTTC. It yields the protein CASSQVGTEPYEQYF.